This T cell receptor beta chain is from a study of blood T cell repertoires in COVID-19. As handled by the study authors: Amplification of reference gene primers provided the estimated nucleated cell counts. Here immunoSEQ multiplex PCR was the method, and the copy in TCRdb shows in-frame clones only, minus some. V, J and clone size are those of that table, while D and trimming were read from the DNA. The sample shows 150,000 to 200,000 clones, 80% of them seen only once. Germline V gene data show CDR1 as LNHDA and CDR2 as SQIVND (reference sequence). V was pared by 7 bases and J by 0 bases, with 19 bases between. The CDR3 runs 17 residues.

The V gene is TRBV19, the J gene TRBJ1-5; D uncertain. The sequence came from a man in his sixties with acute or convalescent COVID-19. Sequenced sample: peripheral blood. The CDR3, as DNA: TGTGCCAGTACCCCATTCGTAGAGAACTATAGCAATCAGCCCCAGCATTTT. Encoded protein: CASTPFVENYSNQPQHF.